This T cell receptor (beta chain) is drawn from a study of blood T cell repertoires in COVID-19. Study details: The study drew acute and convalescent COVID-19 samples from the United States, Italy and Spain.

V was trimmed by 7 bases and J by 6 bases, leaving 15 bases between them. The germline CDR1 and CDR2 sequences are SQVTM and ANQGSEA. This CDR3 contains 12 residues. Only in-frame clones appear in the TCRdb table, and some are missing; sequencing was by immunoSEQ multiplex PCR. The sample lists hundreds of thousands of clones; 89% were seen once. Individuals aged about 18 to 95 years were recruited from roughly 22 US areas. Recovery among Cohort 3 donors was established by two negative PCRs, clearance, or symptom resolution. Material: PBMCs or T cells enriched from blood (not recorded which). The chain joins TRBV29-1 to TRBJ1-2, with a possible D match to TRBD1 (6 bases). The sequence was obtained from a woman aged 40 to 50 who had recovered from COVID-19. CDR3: CSAGQSSDGYTF. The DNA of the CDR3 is TGCAGCGCCGGACAGTCCTCGGATGGCTACACCTTC.